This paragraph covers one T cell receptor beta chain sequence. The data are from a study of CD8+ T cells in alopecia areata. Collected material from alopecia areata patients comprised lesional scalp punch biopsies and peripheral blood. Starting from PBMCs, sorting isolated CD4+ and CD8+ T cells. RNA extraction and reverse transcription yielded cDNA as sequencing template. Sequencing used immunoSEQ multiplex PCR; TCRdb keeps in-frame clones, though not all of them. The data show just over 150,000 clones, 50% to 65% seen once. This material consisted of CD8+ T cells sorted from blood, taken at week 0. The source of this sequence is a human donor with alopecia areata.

In nucleotides, the CDR3 is TGTGCCAGCAGCATCGGGACTAGCGGGGCCTACGAGCAGTACTTC. Translated, it gives CASSIGTSGAYEQYF. V gene TRBV9 combines with J gene TRBJ2-7, with TRBD2 matching over 13 bases. The CDR3 length is 15 residues. The trim removed 4 bases at V and 2 bases at J, leaving 3 bases unmatched. Germline loops: CDR1 SGDLS, CDR2 YYNGEE.